Listed below are T cell receptor beta chains from one sample, sequenced in a study of OX40 agonist ivuxolimab in advanced cancers. The method was immunoSEQ multiplex PCR; TCRdb's version includes in-frame clones alone and lacks a portion of them. The sample consists of 78,000 or so clones, more than 75% of them appearing once. Sequencing used CD4+ or CD8+ T cells sorted from blood, obtained in a trial of the OX40 agonist ivuxolimab. These receptors were taken from an adult with an advanced solid tumor such as melanoma, head and neck, liver or kidney cancer. CDR3s include the opening cysteine and the closing phenylalanine or tryptophan. The D gene is left open where the match is weak. Where a row states a size, it is once, few, many or the class of an expanded clone; other rows omit it.

abundance,d_gene,j_gene,v_gene,CDR3aa,CDR3nt
NA,TRBD2,TRBJ2-7,TRBV27,CASSFLLAGSEQYF,TGTGCCAGCAGTTTCTTGCTAGCGGGAAGCGAGCAGTACTTC
NA,NA,TRBJ2-7,TRBV5-1,CASSLGEYEQYF,TGCGCCAGCAGCTTGGGCGAGTACGAGCAGTACTTC
NA,TRBD1,TRBJ1-2,TRBV28,CASSFPRTGGYGYTF,TGTGCCAGCAGTTTCCCGAGGACAGGGGGCTATGGCTACACCTTC
NA,NA,TRBJ2-7,TRBV6-1,CASSFDTTYEQYF,TGTGCCAGCAGCTTTGATACCACCTACGAGCAGTACTTC
NA,TRBD2,TRBJ2-1,TRBV28,CASSLPSGGYNEQFF,TGTGCCAGCAGTTTACCTAGCGGAGGTTACAATGAGCAGTTCTTC
NA,NA,TRBJ2-2,TRBV2,CASSGLTNTGELFF,TGTGCCAGCAGTGGCCTCACGAACACCGGGGAGCTGTTTTTT
NA,NA,TRBJ1-1,TRBV25-1,CASSDPRGAGDTEAFF,TGTGCCAGCAGTGACCCCCGGGGGGCGGGGGACACTGAAGCTTTCTTT
NA,NA,TRBJ1-1,TRBV5-1,CASRTGGGTEAFF,TGCGCCAGCAGGACTGGAGGGGGCACTGAAGCTTTCTTT
NA,TRBD1,TRBJ2-2,TRBV5-1,CASSWTGGNTGELFF,TGCGCCAGCAGCTGGACAGGGGGAAACACCGGGGAGCTGTTTTTT
NA,TRBD1,TRBJ2-1,TRBV7-9,CASSWKTGASYNEQFF,TGTGCCAGCAGCTGGAAGACAGGGGCATCCTACAATGAGCAGTTCTTC
few,TRBD2,TRBJ2-1,TRBV6-1,CASSPSGGGVDEQFF,TGTGCCAGCAGCCCATCGGGGGGAGGGGTAGATGAGCAGTTCTTC
NA,NA,TRBJ1-1,TRBV2,CASSEGRRDTEAFF,TGTGCCAGCAGTGAAGGTCGGCGGGACACTGAAGCTTTCTTT
NA,NA,TRBJ2-5,TRBV28,CASSFGSGGNFQDAQYF,NA
NA,NA,TRBJ2-3,TRBV18,CASSPDRARTDTQYF,TGTGCCAGCTCCCCGGACAGAGCTCGCACAGATACGCAGTATTTT
once,NA,TRBJ1-2,TRBV5-1,CASSLGPKNLYGYTF,TGCGCCAGCAGCTTAGGGCCAAAGAACTTATATGGCTACACCTTC
NA,NA,TRBJ2-1,TRBV11-3,CASSRRRGGEDEQFF,TGTGCCAGCAGCCGTAGGAGGGGGGGGGAGGATGAGCAGTTCTTC
NA,NA,TRBJ2-3,TRBV7-2,CASSLDTDTQYF,TGTGCCAGCAGCCTAGACACAGATACGCAGTATTTT
NA,NA,TRBJ1-1,TRBV6-4,CASSDSGQGNTEAFF,TGTGCCAGCAGTGACTCGGGGCAGGGGAACACTGAAGCTTTCTTT
NA,NA,TRBJ2-3,TRBV18,CASSPRGDTQYF,TGTGCCAGCTCACCACGAGGAGACACGCAGTATTTT
NA,TRBD1,TRBJ2-6,TRBV18,CASSPPGTGNSGANVLTF,TGTGCCAGCTCACCACCCGGGACAGGGAACTCTGGGGCCAACGTCCTGACTTTC
NA,TRBD1,TRBJ1-3,TRBV19,CASSGDRSSSGNTIYF,TGTGCCAGTAGCGGGGACAGGTCAAGCTCTGGAAACACCATATATTTT
NA,NA,TRBJ1-3,TRBV7-9,CASSRTRRPGGGTIYF,TGTGCCAGCAGCCGTACTCGCCGCCCGGGGGGGGGCACCATATATTTT